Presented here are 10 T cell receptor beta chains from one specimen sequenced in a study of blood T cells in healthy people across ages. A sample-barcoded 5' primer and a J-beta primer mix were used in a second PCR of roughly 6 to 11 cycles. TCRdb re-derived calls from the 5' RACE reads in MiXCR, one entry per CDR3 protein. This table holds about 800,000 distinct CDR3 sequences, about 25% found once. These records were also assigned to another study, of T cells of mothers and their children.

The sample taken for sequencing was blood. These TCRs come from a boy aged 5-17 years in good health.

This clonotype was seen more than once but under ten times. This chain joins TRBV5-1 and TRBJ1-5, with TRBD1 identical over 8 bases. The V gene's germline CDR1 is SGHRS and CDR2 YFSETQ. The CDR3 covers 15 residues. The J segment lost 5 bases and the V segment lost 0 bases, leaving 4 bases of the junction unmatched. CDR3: CASSLVPGQDQPQHF. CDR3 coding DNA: TGCGCCAGCAGCTTGGTCCCGGGACAGGATCAGCCCCAGCATTTT.

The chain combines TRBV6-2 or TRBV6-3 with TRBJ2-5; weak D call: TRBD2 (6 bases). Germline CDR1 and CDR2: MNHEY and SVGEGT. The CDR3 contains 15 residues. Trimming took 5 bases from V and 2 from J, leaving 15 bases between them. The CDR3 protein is CASSNRDSGQETQYF. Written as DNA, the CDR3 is TGTGCCAGCAGTAACCGGGACTCCGGACAAGAGACCCAGTACTTC.

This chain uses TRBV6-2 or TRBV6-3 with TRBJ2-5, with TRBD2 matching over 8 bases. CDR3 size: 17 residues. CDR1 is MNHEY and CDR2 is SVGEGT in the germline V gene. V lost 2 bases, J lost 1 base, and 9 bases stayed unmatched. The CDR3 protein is CASSYAGTRATQETQYF. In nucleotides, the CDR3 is TGTGCCAGCAGTTACGCAGGGACTAGAGCTACCCAAGAGACCCAGTACTTC.

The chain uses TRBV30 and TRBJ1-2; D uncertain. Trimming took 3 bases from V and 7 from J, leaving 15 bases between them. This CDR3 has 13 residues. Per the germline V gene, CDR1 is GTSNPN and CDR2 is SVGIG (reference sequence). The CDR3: CAWRADPGRGYTF. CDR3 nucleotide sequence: TGTGCCTGGAGGGCAGACCCAGGACGTGGCTACACCTTC. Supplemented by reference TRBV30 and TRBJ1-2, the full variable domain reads SQTIHQWPATLVQPVGSPLSLECTVEGTSNPNLYWYRQAAGRGLQLLFYSVGIGQISSEVPQNLSASRPQDRQFILSSKKLLLSDSGFYLCAWRADPGRGYTFGSGTRLTVV.

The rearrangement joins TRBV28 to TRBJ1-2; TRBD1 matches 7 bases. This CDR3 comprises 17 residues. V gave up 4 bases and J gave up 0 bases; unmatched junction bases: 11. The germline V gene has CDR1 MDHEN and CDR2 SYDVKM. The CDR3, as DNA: TGTGCCAGCAGTTCCCTCCTCGACAGGGCTCCTAACTATGGCTACACCTTC. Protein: CASSSLLDRAPNYGYTF.

CDR3 in DNA: TGTGCCAGCTCGGACAGGGCCGAACGCACCTACGAGCAGTACTTC. Its translation: CASSDRAERTYEQYF. V is TRBV11-1 and J is TRBJ2-7; the match to TRBD1 covers 8 bases. Germline V gives CDR1 SGHAT, CDR2 FQDESV (reference sequence). CDR3 size: 15 residues. With V trimmed by 8 bases and J by 2 bases, 11 bases remained unmatched.

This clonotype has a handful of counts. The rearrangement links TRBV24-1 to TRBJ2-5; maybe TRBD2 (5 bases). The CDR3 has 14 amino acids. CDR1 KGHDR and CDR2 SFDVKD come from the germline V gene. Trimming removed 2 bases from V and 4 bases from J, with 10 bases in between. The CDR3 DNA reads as TGTGCCACCAGTGATTCCCTTGCGGGAGAGACCCAGTACTTC. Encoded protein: CATSDSLAGETQYF.

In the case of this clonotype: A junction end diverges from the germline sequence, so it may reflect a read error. In nucleotides, the CDR3 is TGTACCACGGCCAGGTCGAACACTGAAGCTTTCTTT. Protein product: CTTARSNTEAFF. The rearrangement uses TRBV29-1 and TRBJ1-1, with D hard to call. The CDR3 length is 12 residues. Germline CDR1 reads SQVTM; CDR2 reads ANQGSEA.

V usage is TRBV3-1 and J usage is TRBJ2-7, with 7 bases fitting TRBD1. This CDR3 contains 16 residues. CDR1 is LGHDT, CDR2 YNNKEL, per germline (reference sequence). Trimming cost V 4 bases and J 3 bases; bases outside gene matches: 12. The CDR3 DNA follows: TGTGCCAGCAGCCGAACTCGGACAGGTAGCGTCTACGAGCAGTACTTC. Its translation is CASSRTRTGSVYEQYF.

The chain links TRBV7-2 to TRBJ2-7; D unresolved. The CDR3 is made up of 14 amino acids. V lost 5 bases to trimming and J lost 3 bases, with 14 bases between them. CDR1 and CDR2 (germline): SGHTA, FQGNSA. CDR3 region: CASSTRPGSYEQYF. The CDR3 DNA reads TGTGCCAGCAGCACCCGCCCAGGAAGCTACGAGCAGTACTTC.